One and the same sample provided the 18 T cell receptor beta chains below, sequenced in a study of T cell responses to AZD1222 COVID-19 vaccine. Generated by immunoSEQ multiplex PCR, the TCRdb table keeps only in-frame clones and is missing some. The sample has 160,000 or so clones, over 70% seen once; the top ten hold just over 9%. The sample in question was peripheral blood, obtained 28 days after the second AZD1222 dose. These TCRs come from an adult who received the AZD1222 COVID-19 vaccine.

The V gene is TRBV28, the J gene TRBJ2-7; TRBD2 is a possible D gene (6 bases). Germline CDR1 reads MDHEN; CDR2 reads SYDVKM. Trimming shortened V by 3 bases and J by 5 bases, and 14 bases separated the two germline ends. The CDR3 length is 14 residues. CDR3 DNA sequence: TGTGCCAGCAGTTTGCCTGGAGGGGTTCACGAGCAGTACTTC. Translating it yields CASSLPGGVHEQYF.

V gene TRBV29-1 combines with J gene TRBJ2-2; D could derive from TRBD1 or TRBD2 (5 bases each). The germline V gene has CDR1 SQVTM and CDR2 ANQGSEA. The V gene lost 7 bases and the J gene lost 4 bases, with 13 bases spanning the gap. This CDR3 spans 13 amino acids. In DNA, the CDR3 is TGCAGCGCCGGGGCAGGGCCCACCGGGGAGCTGTTTTTT. Its protein product is CSAGAGPTGELFF.

The chain carries TRBV7-8 and TRBJ1-4; TRBD1 matches at 10 bases. CDR1 SGHVS and CDR2 FQNEAQ come from the germline V gene. V dropped 5 bases and J dropped 2; count of bases not matched to a gene: 8. The CDR3 totals 17 residues. The CDR3 here is CASSRTGGVLTNEKLFF. CDR3 nucleotide sequence: TGTGCCAGCAGCAGGACAGGGGGTGTCTTGACTAATGAAAAACTGTTTTTT.

The rearrangement uses TRBV5-4 and TRBJ1-3; 7 bases align to TRBD1. The CDR3 is made up of 18 amino acids. Germline V CDR1 and CDR2: SGHNT, YYREEE (reference sequence). The ends lost 5 bases at V and 0 bases at J; junction bases unmatched: 14. The CDR3 bases are TGTGCCAGCAGTTCGCGACGGGACAGCCTGTCCTCTGGAAACACCATATATTTT. As protein: CASSSRRDSLSSGNTIYF.

V and J are TRBV28 and TRBJ2-7; D gene ambiguous. The germline gives CDR1 MDHEN, CDR2 SYDVKM. The CDR3 has 12 residues. Between the trimmed V and J ends, which lost 6 bases and 0 bases, there was a span of 6 bases. In DNA, the CDR3 is TGTGCCAGCAGGAGTATCTCCTACGAGCAGTACTTC. Translating it yields CASRSISYEQYF.

This chain uses TRBV18 with TRBJ2-3, with 8 bases lining up with TRBD2. Germline CDR1 is KGHSH and CDR2 is LQKENI. V trimming: 6 bases; J trimming: 6 bases; junction bases outside the gene matches: 14. The CDR3 is made up of 16 amino acids. CDR3 coding DNA: TGTGCCAGCTCCCCCGGGGCCAGCGGGAGTGGTGATACGCAGTATTTT. As protein: CASSPGASGSGDTQYF.

V gene TRBV7-6 combines with J gene TRBJ2-1; D remains ambiguous. V dropped 4 bases and J dropped 0 bases, with 10 bases sitting between them. The CDR3 has 15 amino acids. The germline gives CDR1 SGHVS, CDR2 FNYEAQ. The CDR3 loop is CASSSTVSSYNEQFF. In DNA, the CDR3 is TGTGCCAGCAGCTCTACAGTGAGCTCCTACAATGAGCAGTTCTTC. The variable domain in full, with the rest retrieved from reference TRBV7-6 and TRBJ2-1, is GAGVSQSPRYKVTKRGQDVALRCDPISGHVSLYWYRQALGQGPEFLTYFNYEAQQDKSGLPNDRFSAERPEGSISTLTIQRTEQRDSAMYRCASSSTVSSYNEQFFGPGTRLTVL.

The chain couples TRBV7-9 to TRBJ1-6; D gene unclear. The CDR3 sequence is 15 residues long. Deletions cut 7 bases from V and 0 bases from J, with 10 bases between. Germline V gene lookup returns CDR1 SEHNR and CDR2 FQNEAQ (reference sequence). Written as DNA, the CDR3 is TGTGCCAGCACCCTACAGAGCTCCTATAATTCACCCCTCCACTTT. Amino acids: CASTLQSSYNSPLHF.

This chain links TRBV5-1 with TRBJ2-3; the D call may be TRBD1 or TRBD2 (5 bases each). The V end was cut by 0 bases, the J end by 1 base, with 6 bases between. The CDR3 runs to 14 residues. Germline values: CDR1 SGHRS, CDR2 YFSETQ. The CDR3 here is CASSLGDGTDTQYF. CDR3 nucleotides: TGCGCCAGCAGCTTGGGGGACGGCACAGATACGCAGTATTTT. Full variable domain (missing parts from reference TRBV5-1 and TRBJ2-3): KAGVTQTPRYLIKTRGQQVTLSCSPISGHRSVSWYQQTPGQGLQFLFEYFSETQRNKGNFPGRFSGRQFSNSRSEMNVSTLELGDSALYLCASSLGDGTDTQYFGPGTRLTVL.

The chain carries TRBV5-6 and TRBJ2-1; 7 bases are shared with TRBD2. Germline V lookup: CDR1 SGHDT, CDR2 YYEEEE. V was pared by 3 bases and J by 4 bases, with 7 bases of the junction left unmatched. The CDR3 covers 15 residues. The CDR3 region is CASSSSLAPYNEQFF. DNA of the CDR3: TGTGCCAGCAGCTCCTCACTAGCGCCGTACAATGAGCAGTTCTTC.

The chain employs TRBV6-1 and TRBJ1-3; 7 nucleotides match TRBD1. Per germline, CDR1 MNHNS and CDR2 SASEGT. The CDR3 has 15 residues. Trimming took 3 bases from V and 1 from J; bases not matched to a gene: 3. The CDR3 DNA sequence: TGTGCCAGCAGTGATCAGGGGGGATCTGGAAACACCATATATTTT. Translated: CASSDQGGSGNTIYF.

The rearrangement links TRBV28 to TRBJ2-3; 10 nucleotides line up with TRBD2. The CDR3 covers 16 residues. Germline CDR1 is MDHEN and CDR2 is SYDVKM. V trimming: 6 bases; J trimming: 2 bases; junction bases outside the gene matches: 8. In DNA, the CDR3 is TGTGCCAGCAGCCTATCTAGCGGGAGACCCACAGATACGCAGTATTTT. Protein product: CASSLSSGRPTDTQYF.

V and J are TRBV6-5 and TRBJ2-7; the match to TRBD2 covers 7 bases. The CDR3 loop spans 15 amino acids. Germline V gene sequence: CDR1 MNHEY, CDR2 SVGAGI. V shed 6 bases and J 0 bases; nucleotides not matched to a gene: 8. CDR3 DNA sequence: TGTGCCAGCAGCCTCACTAGCGCCACCTCCTACGAGCAGTACTTC. Translated, it gives CASSLTSATSYEQYF.

The V call is TRBV28, the J call TRBJ1-5; unclear D gene. The germline V gene has CDR1 MDHEN and CDR2 SYDVKM. The CDR3 consists of 15 residues. V lost 5 bases to trimming and J lost 1 base, with 12 bases between them. This CDR3 is CASSPIPPSNQPQHF. CDR3 DNA: TGTGCCAGCAGTCCAATCCCCCCGAGCAATCAGCCCCAGCATTTT.

V is TRBV6-5 and J is TRBJ1-1; D is ambiguous. The CDR3 consists of 14 residues. V lost 0 bases and J lost 1, with 6 bases in between. Per the germline V gene, CDR1 is MNHEY and CDR2 is SVGAGI. CDR3 residues: CASSYSMSNTEAFF. CDR3 in DNA: TGTGCCAGCAGTTACTCGATGTCGAACACTGAAGCTTTCTTT.

The genes are TRBV19 and TRBJ1-2, with 10 bases aligning to TRBD1. The CDR3 has 18 amino acids. V lost 4 bases and J lost 5; bases outside the gene matches: 16. Germline V gene lookup returns CDR1 LNHDA and CDR2 SQIVND (reference sequence). Here the CDR3 reads CASSTQDPRDRGLYGYTF. The CDR3 DNA sequence: TGTGCCAGTAGTACCCAAGATCCCCGGGACAGGGGACTTTATGGCTACACCTTC.

DNA of the CDR3: TGTGCCAGCAGTCTCGTCGGGGATTTGAACACTGAAGCTTTCTTT. It is translated as CASSLVGDLNTEAFF. The chain couples TRBV28 to TRBJ1-1; unclear D gene. The CDR3 loop spans 15 amino acids. Per the germline V gene, CDR1 is MDHEN and CDR2 is SYDVKM. V lost 5 bases and J 0 bases, leaving 13 bases between the germline ends.

The V and J genes are TRBV7-2 and TRBJ1-1, with D possibly being TRBD1 (6 bases). Germline V gene sequence: CDR1 SGHTA, CDR2 FQGNSA. This CDR3 comprises 16 residues. Trimming cost V 2 bases and J 1 base, with 14 bases left between them. In DNA, the CDR3 is TGTGCCAGCAGCTTATCAGTTGACAGGACGAACACTGAAGCTTTCTTT. Translated, it gives CASSLSVDRTNTEAFF. The full variable domain, in which reference TRBV7-2 and TRBJ1-1 provide the parts outside the CDR3, is GAGVSQSPSNKVTEKGKDVELRCDPISGHTALYWYRQSLGQGLEFLIYFQGNSAPDKSGLPSDRFSAERTGGSVSTLTIQRTQQEDSAVYLCASSLSVDRTNTEAFFGQGTRLTVV.